These 10 T cell receptor beta chains were all obtained from the same sample, sequenced in a study of tumor-infiltrating lymphocytes in glioblastoma multiforme (dated by TCRdb to 2017 to 2019). TCRdb shows the sequencer as Illumina HiSeq 2500. TCRB libraries were built from RNA via three nested multiplex PCR rounds using a modified ARM-PCR protocol with multiple V-beta primers and a C-beta primer. TCRdb passed the public sequencing reads through fastp at Q25 and MiXCR, retaining productive beta sequences. Rows with a matching CDR3 protein are joined into one entry that keeps the most common DNA and genes. The sample data list fewer than 11,000 distinct CDR3 sequences, and 66% of these were observed just once. Together, the top ten hold 25% to 35% of the sample. Sequenced sample: brain tumor tissue. All receptors derive from a male donor with glioblastoma.

The chain links TRBV11-2 to TRBJ2-3; 11 bases match TRBD2. Losses at the gene ends were 5 bases for V and 4 bases for J; bases not matched to a gene: 5. The length of the CDR3 is 15 residues. Germline V gene sequence: CDR1 SGHAT, CDR2 FQNNGV. CDR3 nucleotide sequence: TGTGCCAGCAGCGTTAGCGGGAGGGCCCCAGATACGCAGTATTTT. Protein sequence: CASSVSGRAPDTQYF.

The chain uses TRBV11-3 and TRBJ2-2, with a tentative D call TRBD1 (6 bases). The length of the CDR3 is 17 residues. CDR1 SGHNT and CDR2 YENEEA come from the germline V gene. V shed 0 bases and J shed 1 base, with 12 bases lying between them. The CDR3 DNA reads as TGTGCCAGCAGCTTAGATGGTACCAGGGGGAACACCGGGGAGCTGTTTTTT. It yields the protein CASSLDGTRGNTGELFF.

This clonotype was detected only a few times. Here the CDR3 omits its conserved ending phenylalanine or tryptophan, so a read error is the likely source. This chain connects TRBV20-1 to TRBJ2-4, with TRBD1 identical over 10 bases. The length of the CDR3 is 19 residues. Per the germline V gene, CDR1 is DFQATT and CDR2 is SNEGSKA (reference sequence). Written as DNA, the CDR3 is TGCAGCGCTAGAGACCCGGACAGGGGGGTTCGGAAAGCCAAAAACATTCAGTACTCC. Its protein product is CSARDPDRGVRKAKNIQYS.

This clonotype was detected only a few times. One junction end disagrees with the germline gene, perhaps due to a read error. The chain has TRBV20-1 and TRBJ2-2; D remains unclear. The CDR3 is 13 residues long. Germline lookup yields CDR1 DFQATT and CDR2 SNEGSKA (reference sequence). The CDR3 coding sequence is TGCAGTGTACCAATTAGCAACACCGAGGAGCTGTTTTTT. This gives the protein CSVPISNTEELFF.

To note about this clonotype: One junction end does not reproduce the germline sequence, and a read error may be involved. The gene calls are TRBV6-5 and TRBJ2-7; D is unresolved. Per germline, CDR1 MNHEY and CDR2 SVGAGI. The CDR3 runs to 15 residues. The CDR3: CASSYFSAIQYEQYF. The DNA of the CDR3 is TGTGCCAGCAGTTACTTCTCGGCAATCCAGTATGAGCAGTATTTC.

With regard to this clonotype: One junction end does not reproduce the germline sequence, and a read error may be involved. The chain joins TRBV11-1 to TRBJ1-1; D unresolved. The germline CDR1 and CDR2 sequences are SGHAT and FQDESV (reference sequence). This CDR3 spans 14 amino acids. CDR3 region: CASSLEEWESKAFF. The CDR3 DNA is TGTGCCAGCAGCTTAGAGGAGTGGGAGAGCAAGGCTTTTTTT.

This rearrangement joins TRBV20-1 to TRBJ2-3; perhaps D is TRBD1 or TRBD2 (5 bases each). The germline V and J ends were trimmed by 6 bases and 1 base, with 20 bases remaining between them. This CDR3 spans 16 amino acids. From germline, CDR1 is DFQATT and CDR2 SNEGSKA (reference sequence). The CDR3 reads CSATPDYRRRTDTQYF. CDR3 in DNA: TGCAGTGCGACTCCCGACTACAGGCGACGCACAGATACGCAGTATTTT.

This clonotype has just a few counts. V usage is TRBV9 and J usage is TRBJ2-1, with no clear D. The V end was cut by 3 bases, the J end by 8 bases, with 18 bases between. The CDR3 spans 15 residues. Germline lookup yields CDR1 SGDLS and CDR2 YYNGEE. CDR3 loop: CASSAVLVGVDEQFF. CDR3 nucleotide sequence: TGTGCCAGCAGCGCCGTCCTAGTTGGGGTAGATGAGCAGTTCTTC.

Worth noting for this clonotype: A much bigger clone sits one base away, suggesting this may be a read error. The genes are TRBV7-3 and TRBJ2-3, with 11 nucleotides matching TRBD1. The germline V gene encodes CDR1 SGHTA and CDR2 FQGTGA. This CDR3 contains 15 residues. CDR3 DNA sequence: TGTGCCAGCAGCCGGGGGACAGGGGGGCCAGATACGCGGTATTTT. It specifies CASSRGTGGPDTRYF.

A note on this clonotype: The junction departs from germline at one end; a sequencing error may be responsible. This chain links TRBV5-5 with TRBJ2-7, with D possibly matching TRBD1 (6 bases). Germline CDR1 reads SGHKS; CDR2 reads YYEKEE (reference sequence). The CDR3 sequence is 13 residues long. CDR3 residues: CASSPGQRYEQYF. In DNA form, the CDR3 reads TGTGCAAGCAGCCCCGGACAGAGATACGAGCAGTACTTC.